This T cell receptor beta chain was retrieved from a study of T-cell reconstitution after alpha-beta-depleted transplantation in children (dated by TCRdb to between 2015 and 2016). Background on the whole study: Using TCR repertoire profiling, the study followed T-cell immune reconstitution in a quantitative way in children after TCRalphabeta/CD19-depleted allogeneic hematopoietic cell transplantation. Broader findings and caveats from the paper: Apparently early alphabetaT-cell count recovery about two months after transplant reportedly relied on only several hundred rapidly expanded clones derived from non-depleted graft cells. The frequencies of hyperexpanded clones fell over the following months, and after one year, T-cell counts and TCRbeta diversity were mostly attributed to newly produced T cells. In some patients, high TCRbeta diversity at day 60 was attributed to recipient T cells and intrathymic progenitors that had survived conditioning.

Libraries were made using PCR. TCRdb records Illumina HiSeq 2500 as the sequencer. To normalize quantification of the TCRbeta repertoire, the TCR libraries were built with molecular barcoding that relied on unique molecular identifiers. The raw public reads went through TCRdb reprocessing: fastp at Q25, MiXCR clone calling, in-frame beta chains kept. Rows are unified per CDR3 protein, each entry keeping the most common DNA and genes. The sample has under 250,000 distinct CDR3 sequences on record, about 7% of them singletons. Jointly, the top ten make up 5.5% of the sample. The treatment or condition label, as the study defines it: allogeneic hematopoietic cell transplantation with graft depleted of TCRalphabeta T cells and CD19 B cells. Transplant recipients were children who received TCRalphabeta/CD19-depleted allogeneic hematopoietic cell grafts. The sample holds many counts of this clonotype. No cognate antigen has been identified for it. There are no base qualities to consult, and no much larger clone falls within one base.

The CDR3 runs 15 amino acids, cysteine and phenylalanine included. Just CDR3 DNA is preserved here, 45 bases in frame from base 1. Trimming removed 4 bases from V and 3 bases from J; the gene matches leave 5 bases unexplained. Per the germline V gene, SGHDT is the CDR1 and YYEEEE is the CDR2. The chain links TRBV5-6 with TRBJ2-1; 9 bases in between match TRBD2. This clonotype was sampled from a boy aged 2 to 10 with acute lymphoblastic leukemia, due to receive a stem cell transplant. The starting material was PBMCs, obtained before TCRalphabeta/CD19-depleted stem cell transplant. The CDR3 protein sequence reads: CASSDSGRGYNEQFF. In nucleotide form, the sequence is TGTGCCAGCAGCGATAGCGGGAGAGGCTACAATGAGCAGTTCTTC.